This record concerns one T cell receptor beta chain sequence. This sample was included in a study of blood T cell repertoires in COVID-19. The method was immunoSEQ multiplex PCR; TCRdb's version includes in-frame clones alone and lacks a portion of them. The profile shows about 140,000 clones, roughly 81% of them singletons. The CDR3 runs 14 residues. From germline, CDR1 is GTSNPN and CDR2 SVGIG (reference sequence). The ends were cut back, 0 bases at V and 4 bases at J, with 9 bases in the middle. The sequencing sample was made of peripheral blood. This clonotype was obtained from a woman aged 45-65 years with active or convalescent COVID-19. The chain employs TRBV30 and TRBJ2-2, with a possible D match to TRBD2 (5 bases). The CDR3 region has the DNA TGTGCCTGGAGTGTACAAGGGAGCACCGGGGAGCTGTTTTTT. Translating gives CAWSVQGSTGELFF. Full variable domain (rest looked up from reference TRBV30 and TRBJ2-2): SQTIHQWPATLVQPVGSPLSLECTVEGTSNPNLYWYRQAAGRGLQLLFYSVGIGQISSEVPQNLSASRPQDRQFILSSKKLLLSDSGFYLCAWSVQGSTGELFFGEGSRLTVL.